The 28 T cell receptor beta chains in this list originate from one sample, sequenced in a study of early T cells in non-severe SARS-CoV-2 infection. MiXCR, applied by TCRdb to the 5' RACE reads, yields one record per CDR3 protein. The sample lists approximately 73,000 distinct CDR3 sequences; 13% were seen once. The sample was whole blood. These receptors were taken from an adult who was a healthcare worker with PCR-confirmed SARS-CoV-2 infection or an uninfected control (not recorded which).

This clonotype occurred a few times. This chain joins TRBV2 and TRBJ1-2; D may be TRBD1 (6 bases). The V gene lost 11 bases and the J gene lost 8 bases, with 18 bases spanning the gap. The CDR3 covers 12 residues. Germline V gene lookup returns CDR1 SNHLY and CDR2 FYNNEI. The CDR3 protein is CARGGAPEGYTF. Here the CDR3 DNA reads TGTGCCCGCGGGGGGGCCCCGGAAGGCTACACCTTC.

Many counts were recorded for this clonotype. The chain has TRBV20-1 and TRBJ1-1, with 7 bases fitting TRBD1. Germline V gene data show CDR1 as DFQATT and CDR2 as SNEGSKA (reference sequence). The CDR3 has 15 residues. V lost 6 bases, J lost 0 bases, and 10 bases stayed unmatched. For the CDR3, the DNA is TGCAGTGCCAGGGACTCTCAGGGGGTGAACACTGAAGCTTTCTTT. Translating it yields CSARDSQGVNTEAFF.

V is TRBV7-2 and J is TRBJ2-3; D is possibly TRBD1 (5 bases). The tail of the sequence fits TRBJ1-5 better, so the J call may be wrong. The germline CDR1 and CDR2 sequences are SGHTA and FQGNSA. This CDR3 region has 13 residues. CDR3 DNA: TGTGCCAGCAGCTTAGCGACAGCCAATACGCAGCATTTT. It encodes CASSLATANTQHF.

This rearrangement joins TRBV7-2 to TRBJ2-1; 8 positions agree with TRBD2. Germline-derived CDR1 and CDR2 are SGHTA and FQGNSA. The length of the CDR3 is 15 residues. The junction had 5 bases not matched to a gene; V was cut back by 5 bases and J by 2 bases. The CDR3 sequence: CASSRGGPTYNEQFF. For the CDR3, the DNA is TGTGCCAGCAGCCGCGGGGGGCCAACCTACAATGAGCAGTTCTTC.

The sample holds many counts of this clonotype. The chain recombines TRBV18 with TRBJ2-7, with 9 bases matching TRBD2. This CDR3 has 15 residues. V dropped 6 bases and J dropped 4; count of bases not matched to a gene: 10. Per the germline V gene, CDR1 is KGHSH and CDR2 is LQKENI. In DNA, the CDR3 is TGTGCCAGCTCCCGCGGAGCTAGCGGGAAGTACGAGCAGTACTTC. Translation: CASSRGASGKYEQYF. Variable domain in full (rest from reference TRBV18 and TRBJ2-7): NAGVMQNPRHLVRRRGQEARLRCSPMKGHSHVYWYRQLPEEGLKFMVYLQKENIIDESGMPKERFSAEFPKEGPSILRIQQVVRGDSAAYFCASSRGASGKYEQYFGPGTRLTVT.

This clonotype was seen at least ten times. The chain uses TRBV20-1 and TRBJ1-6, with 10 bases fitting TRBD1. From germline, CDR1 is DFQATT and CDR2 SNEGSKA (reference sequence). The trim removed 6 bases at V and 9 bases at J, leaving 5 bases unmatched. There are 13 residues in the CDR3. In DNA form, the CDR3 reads TGCAGTGCCGGCCGGGACAGGGGTTCACCCCTCCACTTT. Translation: CSAGRDRGSPLHF.

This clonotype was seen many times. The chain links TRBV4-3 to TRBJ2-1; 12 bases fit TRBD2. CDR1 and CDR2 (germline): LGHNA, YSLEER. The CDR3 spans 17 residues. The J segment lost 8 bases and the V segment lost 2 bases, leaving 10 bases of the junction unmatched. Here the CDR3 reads CASSQISTSGSSDEQFF. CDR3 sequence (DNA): TGCGCCAGCAGCCAAATCTCGACTAGCGGGAGTTCGGATGAGCAGTTCTTC.

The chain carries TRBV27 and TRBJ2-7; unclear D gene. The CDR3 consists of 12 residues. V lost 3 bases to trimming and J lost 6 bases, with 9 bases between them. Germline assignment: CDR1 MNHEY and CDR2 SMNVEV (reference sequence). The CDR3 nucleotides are TGTGCCAGCAGTTTTAGTGTTGGCGAGCAGTACTTC. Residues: CASSFSVGEQYF.

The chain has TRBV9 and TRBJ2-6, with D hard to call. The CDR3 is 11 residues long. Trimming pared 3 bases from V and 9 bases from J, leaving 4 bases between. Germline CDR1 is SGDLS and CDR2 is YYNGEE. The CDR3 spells CASSDSNVLTF. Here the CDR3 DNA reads TGTGCCAGCAGCGATAGCAACGTCCTGACTTTC.

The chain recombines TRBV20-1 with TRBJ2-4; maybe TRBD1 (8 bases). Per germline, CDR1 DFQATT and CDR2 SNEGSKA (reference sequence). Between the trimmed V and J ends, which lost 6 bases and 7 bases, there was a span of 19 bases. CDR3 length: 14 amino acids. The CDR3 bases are TGCAGTGCCAAACCTACAGGGGGGGATAACATTCAGTACTTC. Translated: CSAKPTGGDNIQYF.

The DNA of the CDR3 is TGCAGTGCTAGGGCGGGGCAGCAAGAGACCCAGTACTTC. Its translation: CSARAGQQETQYF. The chain links TRBV20-1 to TRBJ2-5, with D maybe TRBD2 (6 bases). In germline, CDR1 is DFQATT, CDR2 SNEGSKA (reference sequence). Trimming removed 3 bases from V and 2 bases from J, with 10 bases in between. CDR3 length: 13 amino acids.

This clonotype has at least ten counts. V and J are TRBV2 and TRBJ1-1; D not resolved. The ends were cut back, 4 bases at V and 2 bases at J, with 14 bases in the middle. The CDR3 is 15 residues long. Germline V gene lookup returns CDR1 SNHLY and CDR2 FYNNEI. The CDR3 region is CASSVDRTRNTEAFF. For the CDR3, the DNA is TGTGCCAGCAGTGTTGATCGTACCCGAAACACTGAAGCTTTCTTT.

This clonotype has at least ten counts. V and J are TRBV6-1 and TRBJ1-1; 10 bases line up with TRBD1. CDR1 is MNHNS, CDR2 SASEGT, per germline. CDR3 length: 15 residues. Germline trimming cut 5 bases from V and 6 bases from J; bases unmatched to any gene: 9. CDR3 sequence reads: CASSTRTGGSSEAFF. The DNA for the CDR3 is TGTGCCAGCAGTACCCGGACAGGGGGTTCCTCTGAAGCTTTCTTT.

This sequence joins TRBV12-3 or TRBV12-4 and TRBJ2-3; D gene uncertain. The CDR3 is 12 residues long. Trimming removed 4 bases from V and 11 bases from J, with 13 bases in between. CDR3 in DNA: TGTGCCAGCAGTTACGCCCTAGTGGGGCAGTATTTT. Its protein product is CASSYALVGQYF.

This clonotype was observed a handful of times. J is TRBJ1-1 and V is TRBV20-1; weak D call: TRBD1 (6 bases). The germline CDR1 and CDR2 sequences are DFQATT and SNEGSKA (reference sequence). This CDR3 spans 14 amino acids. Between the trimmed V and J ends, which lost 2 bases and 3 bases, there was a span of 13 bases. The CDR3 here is CSARNPSGDTEAFF. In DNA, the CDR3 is TGCAGTGCTAGAAATCCCTCAGGGGACACTGAAGCTTTCTTT.

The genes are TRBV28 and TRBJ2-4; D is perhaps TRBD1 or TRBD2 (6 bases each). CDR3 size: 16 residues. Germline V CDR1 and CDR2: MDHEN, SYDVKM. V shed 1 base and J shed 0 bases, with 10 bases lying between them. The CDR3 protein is CASSLYGGLAKNIQYF. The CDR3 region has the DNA TGTGCCAGCAGTTTATACGGGGGCTTAGCCAAAAACATTCAGTACTTC.

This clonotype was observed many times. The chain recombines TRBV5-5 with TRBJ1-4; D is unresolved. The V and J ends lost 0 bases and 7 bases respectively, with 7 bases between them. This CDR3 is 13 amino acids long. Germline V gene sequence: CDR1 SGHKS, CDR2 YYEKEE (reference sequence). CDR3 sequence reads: CASSLASPEKLFF. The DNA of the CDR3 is TGTGCCAGCAGCTTGGCGAGTCCTGAAAAACTGTTTTTT.

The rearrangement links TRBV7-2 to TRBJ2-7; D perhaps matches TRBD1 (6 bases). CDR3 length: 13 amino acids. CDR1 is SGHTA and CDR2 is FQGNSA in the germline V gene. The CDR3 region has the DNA TGTGCCAGCAGCATACCTTCAGGGGACCCCCCGGTAGTC. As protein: CASSIPSGDPPVV.

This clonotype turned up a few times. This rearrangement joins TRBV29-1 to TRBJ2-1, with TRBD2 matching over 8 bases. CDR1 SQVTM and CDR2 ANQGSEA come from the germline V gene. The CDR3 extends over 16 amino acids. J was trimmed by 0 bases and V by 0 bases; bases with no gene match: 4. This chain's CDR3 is CSVEDRRGASYNEQFF. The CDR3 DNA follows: TGCAGCGTTGAAGATCGGCGGGGGGCCTCCTACAATGAGCAGTTCTTC.

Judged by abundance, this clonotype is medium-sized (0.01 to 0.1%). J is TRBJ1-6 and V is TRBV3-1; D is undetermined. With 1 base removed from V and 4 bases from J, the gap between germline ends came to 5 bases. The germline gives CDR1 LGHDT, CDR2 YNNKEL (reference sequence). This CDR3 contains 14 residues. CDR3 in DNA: TGTGCCAGCAGCCAAGGGGTATATAATTCACCCCTCCACTTT. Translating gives CASSQGVYNSPLHF. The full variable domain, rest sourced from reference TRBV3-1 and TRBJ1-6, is DTAVSQTPKYLVTQMGNDKSIKCEQNLGHDTMYWYKQDSKKFLKIMFSYNNKELIINETVPNRFSPKSPDKAHLNLHINSLELGDSAVYFCASSQGVYNSPLHFGNGTRLTVT.

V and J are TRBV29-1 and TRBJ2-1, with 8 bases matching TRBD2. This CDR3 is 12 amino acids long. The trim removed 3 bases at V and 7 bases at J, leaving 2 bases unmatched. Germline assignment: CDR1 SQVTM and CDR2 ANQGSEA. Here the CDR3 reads CSVDERGNEQFF. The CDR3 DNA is TGCAGCGTTGACGAGCGGGGGAATGAGCAGTTCTTC.

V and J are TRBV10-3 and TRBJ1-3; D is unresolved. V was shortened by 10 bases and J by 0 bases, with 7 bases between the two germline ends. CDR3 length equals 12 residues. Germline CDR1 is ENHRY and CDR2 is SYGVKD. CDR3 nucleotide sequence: TGTGCCACGACGGACTCTGGAAACACCATATATTTT. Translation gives CATTDSGNTIYF.

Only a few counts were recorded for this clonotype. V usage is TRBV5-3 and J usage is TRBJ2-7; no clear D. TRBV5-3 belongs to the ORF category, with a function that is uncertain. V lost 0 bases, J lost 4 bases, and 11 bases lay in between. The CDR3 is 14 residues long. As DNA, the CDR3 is TGTGCCAGAAGCTTGGCTGGATTCTGGTACGAGCAGTACTTC. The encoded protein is CARSLAGFWYEQYF.

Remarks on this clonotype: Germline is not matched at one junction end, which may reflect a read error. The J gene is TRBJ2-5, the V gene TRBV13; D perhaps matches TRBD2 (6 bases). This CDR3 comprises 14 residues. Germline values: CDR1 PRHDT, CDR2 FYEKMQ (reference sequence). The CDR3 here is CASSLGLSQETQYF. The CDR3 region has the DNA TGTGCCAGCAGCCTAGGACTATCTCAAGAGACCCAGTACTTC.

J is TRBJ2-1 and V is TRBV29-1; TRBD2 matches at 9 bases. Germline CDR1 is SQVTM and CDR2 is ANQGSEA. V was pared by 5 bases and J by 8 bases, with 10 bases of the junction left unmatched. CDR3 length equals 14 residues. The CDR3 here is CSVTPGLAFDEQFF. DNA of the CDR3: TGCAGCGTTACACCGGGACTAGCCTTCGATGAGCAGTTCTTC.

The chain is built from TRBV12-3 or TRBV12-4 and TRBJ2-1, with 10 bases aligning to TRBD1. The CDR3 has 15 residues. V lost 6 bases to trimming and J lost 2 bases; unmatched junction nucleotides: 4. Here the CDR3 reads CASSLGQGAYNEQFF. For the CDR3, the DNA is TGTGCCAGCAGCCTCGGACAGGGGGCCTACAATGAGCAGTTCTTC.

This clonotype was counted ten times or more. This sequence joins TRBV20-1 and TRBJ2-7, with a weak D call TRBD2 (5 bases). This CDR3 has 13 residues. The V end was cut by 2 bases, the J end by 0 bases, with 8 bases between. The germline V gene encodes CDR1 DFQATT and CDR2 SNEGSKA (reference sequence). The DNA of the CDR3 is TGCAGTGCTAGATCCGGGATCTCCTACGAGCAGTACTTC. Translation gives CSARSGISYEQYF.

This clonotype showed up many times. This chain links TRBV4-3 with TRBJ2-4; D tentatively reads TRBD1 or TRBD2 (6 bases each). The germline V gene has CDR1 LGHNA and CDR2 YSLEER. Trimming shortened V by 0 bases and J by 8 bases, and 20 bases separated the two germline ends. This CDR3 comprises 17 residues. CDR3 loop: CASSQDLSRDTKDIQYF. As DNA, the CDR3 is TGCGCCAGCAGCCAAGATCTCTCGCGGGACACTAAGGACATTCAGTACTTC.